These 9 T cell receptor beta chains were sequenced from one sample in a study of control samples from healthy donors and cancer patients. The data were produced by immunoSEQ multiplex PCR, yet TCRdb's version contains in-frame clones alone and is incomplete. In the table there are over 60,000 clones, roughly 85% of which are singletons. The source material was blood. Receptors were obtained from a man aged 35 to 55 in good health.

The chain couples TRBV18 to TRBJ1-2; D uncertain. The CDR3 runs to 13 residues. The ends were cut back, 3 bases at V and 8 bases at J, with 13 bases in the middle. The germline gives CDR1 KGHSH, CDR2 LQKENI. This CDR3 reads CASSPLGIPGYTF. In DNA, the CDR3 is TGTGCCAGCTCACCTCTCGGGATTCCGGGCTACACCTTC.

V is TRBV6-5 and J is TRBJ1-1; D may be TRBD1 (6 bases). The length of the CDR3 is 15 residues. CDR1 is MNHEY and CDR2 is SVGAGI in the germline V gene. Trimming shortened V by 0 bases and J by 1 base, and 9 bases separated the two germline ends. The CDR3 loop is CASSYSPGQNTEAFF. DNA for the CDR3: TGTGCCAGCAGTTACTCGCCGGGACAGAACACTGAAGCTTTCTTT.

The chain carries TRBV5-1 and TRBJ1-1; D gene unclear. V lost 0 bases and J 2 bases, leaving 8 bases between the germline ends. This CDR3 is 14 amino acids long. Germline CDR1 reads SGHRS; CDR2 reads YFSETQ. In DNA form, the CDR3 reads TGCGCCAGCAGCTTGGAAGGGAGAAACACTGAAGCTTTCTTT. Translated: CASSLEGRNTEAFF.

This chain joins TRBV9 and TRBJ2-7; D may be TRBD2 (6 bases). In germline, CDR1 is SGDLS, CDR2 YYNGEE. The CDR3 runs to 16 residues. The V gene lost 2 bases and the J gene lost 2 bases, with 17 bases spanning the gap. The CDR3 protein is CASSVSPLALTYEQYF. The CDR3 nucleotides read TGTGCCAGCAGCGTTTCCCCGCTAGCGTTGACCTACGAGCAGTACTTC.

This clone was counted once. The chain combines TRBV7-2 with TRBJ1-1; no reliable D call. The CDR3 is 14 residues long. Deletions cut 5 bases from V and 8 bases from J, with 18 bases between. In germline, CDR1 is SGHTA, CDR2 FQGNSA. CDR3 in DNA: TGTGCCAGCAGCGTCGATTTTAGGCGCCAGGAAGCTTTCTTT. Translating gives CASSVDFRRQEAFF.

This sequence joins TRBV27 and TRBJ2-3, with D tentatively TRBD2 (6 bases). Trimming shortened V by 2 bases and J by 2 bases, and 11 bases separated the two germline ends. The CDR3 spans 15 residues. Germline lookup yields CDR1 MNHEY and CDR2 SMNVEV (reference sequence). The CDR3, as DNA: TGTGCCAGCAGTTTAGCGGGGCATCCCACAGATACGCAGTATTTT. This translates into CASSLAGHPTDTQYF.

A remark on this clone: At one of its ends the junction is not consistent with the germline gene, which may arise from a read error. This chain links TRBV7-9 with TRBJ2-1; 8 bases agree with TRBD2. This CDR3 comprises 17 residues. CDR1 SEHNR and CDR2 FQNEAQ come from the germline V gene (reference sequence). In nucleotides, the CDR3 is TGTACCAGCAGCTCCCAGCGGGAGATCTGGATAAGCAATGAGCAGTTCTTC. It translates to CTSSSQREIWISNEQFF.

This clone was recorded a few times. The chain links TRBV15 to TRBJ1-1; the D is unclear. The CDR3 contains 14 residues. V dropped 1 base and J dropped 1 base, with 7 bases sitting between them. Looked up from germline, CDR1 is LNHNV and CDR2 is YYDKDF (reference sequence). The CDR3 region has the DNA TGTGCCACCAGCAGAGCGGCAGAGAACACTGAAGCTTTCTTT. This codes for CATSRAAENTEAFF.

This clone was observed a handful of times. V and J are TRBV2 and TRBJ2-1; the D gene is possibly TRBD2 (6 bases). The CDR3 covers 13 residues. V lost 7 bases to trimming and J lost 3 bases, with 10 bases between them. Germline V gene data show CDR1 as SNHLY and CDR2 as FYNNEI. The CDR3 is CASMEGIYNEQFF. The CDR3 bases are TGTGCCAGCATGGAGGGCATCTACAATGAGCAGTTCTTC.